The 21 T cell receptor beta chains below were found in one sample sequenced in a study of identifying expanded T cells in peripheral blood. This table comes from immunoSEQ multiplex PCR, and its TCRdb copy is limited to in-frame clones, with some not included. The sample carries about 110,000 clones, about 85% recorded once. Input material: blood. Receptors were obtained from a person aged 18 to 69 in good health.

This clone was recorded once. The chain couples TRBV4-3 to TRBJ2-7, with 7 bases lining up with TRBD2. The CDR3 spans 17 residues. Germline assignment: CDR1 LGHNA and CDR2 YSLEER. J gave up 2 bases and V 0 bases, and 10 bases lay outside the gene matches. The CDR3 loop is CASSQDLASGSPYEQYF. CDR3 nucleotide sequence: TGCGCCAGCAGCCAAGACCTAGCTAGCGGTTCCCCCTACGAGCAGTACTTC.

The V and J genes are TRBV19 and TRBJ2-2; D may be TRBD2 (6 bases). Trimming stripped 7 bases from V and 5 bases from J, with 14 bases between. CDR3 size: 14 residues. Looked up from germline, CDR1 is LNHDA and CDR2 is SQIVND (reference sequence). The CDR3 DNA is TGTGCCAGTAACCGGGGGAGATATACCGGGGAGCTGTTTTTT. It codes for CASNRGRYTGELFF.

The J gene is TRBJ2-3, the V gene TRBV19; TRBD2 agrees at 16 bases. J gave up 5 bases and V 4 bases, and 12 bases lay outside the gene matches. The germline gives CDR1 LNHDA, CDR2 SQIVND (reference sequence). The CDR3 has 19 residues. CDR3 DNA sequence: TGTGCCAGTAGTACCCAGGGACTAGCGGGGGGGCCTGAGGTAGATACGCAGTATTTT. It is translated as CASSTQGLAGGPEVDTQYF.

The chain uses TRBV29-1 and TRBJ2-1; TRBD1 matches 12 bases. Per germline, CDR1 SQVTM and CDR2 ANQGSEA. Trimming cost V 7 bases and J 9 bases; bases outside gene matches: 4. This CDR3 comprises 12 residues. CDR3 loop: CSGGQGAGEQFF. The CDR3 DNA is TGCAGCGGGGGACAGGGGGCGGGTGAGCAGTTCTTC.

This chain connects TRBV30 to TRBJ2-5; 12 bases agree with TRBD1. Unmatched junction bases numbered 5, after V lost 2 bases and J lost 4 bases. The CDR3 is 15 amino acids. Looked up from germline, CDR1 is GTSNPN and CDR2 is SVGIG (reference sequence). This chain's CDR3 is CAWSPGQGARETQYF. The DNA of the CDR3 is TGTGCCTGGAGTCCGGGACAGGGGGCTAGAGAGACCCAGTACTTC. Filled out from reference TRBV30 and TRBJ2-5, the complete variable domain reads SQTIHQWPATLVQPVGSPLSLECTVEGTSNPNLYWYRQAAGRGLQLLFYSVGIGQISSEVPQNLSASRPQDRQFILSSKKLLLSDSGFYLCAWSPGQGARETQYFGPGTRLLVL.

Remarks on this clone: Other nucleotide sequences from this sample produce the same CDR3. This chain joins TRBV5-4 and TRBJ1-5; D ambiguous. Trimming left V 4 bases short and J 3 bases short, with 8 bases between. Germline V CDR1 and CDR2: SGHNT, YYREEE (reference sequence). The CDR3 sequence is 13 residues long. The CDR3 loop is CASSPGLNQPQHF. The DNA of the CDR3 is TGTGCCAGCAGCCCTGGACTCAATCAGCCCCAGCATTTT. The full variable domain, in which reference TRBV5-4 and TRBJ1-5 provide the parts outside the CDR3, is ETGVTQSPTHLIKTRGQQVTLRCSSQSGHNTVSWYQQALGQGPQFIFQYYREEENGRGNFPPRFSGLQFPNYSSELNVNALELDDSALYLCASSPGLNQPQHFGDGTRLSIL.

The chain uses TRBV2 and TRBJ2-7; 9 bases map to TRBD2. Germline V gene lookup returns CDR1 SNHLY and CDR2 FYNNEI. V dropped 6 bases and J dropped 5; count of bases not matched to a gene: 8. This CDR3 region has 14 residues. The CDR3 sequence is CASRLLAGVNEQYF. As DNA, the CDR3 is TGTGCCAGCAGGCTTTTAGCGGGAGTTAACGAGCAGTACTTC.

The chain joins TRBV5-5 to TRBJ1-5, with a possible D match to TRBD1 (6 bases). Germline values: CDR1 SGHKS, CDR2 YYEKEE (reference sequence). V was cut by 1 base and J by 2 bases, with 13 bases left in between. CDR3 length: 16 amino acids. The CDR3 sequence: CASSLLGGLGNQPQHF. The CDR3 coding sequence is TGTGCCAGCAGCTTGCTGGGGGGGCTCGGCAATCAGCCCCAGCATTTT.

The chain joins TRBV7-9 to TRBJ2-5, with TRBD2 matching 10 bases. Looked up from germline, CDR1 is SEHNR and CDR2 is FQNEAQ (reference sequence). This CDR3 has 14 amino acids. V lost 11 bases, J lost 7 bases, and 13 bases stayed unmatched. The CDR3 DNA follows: TGTGCCTTAAACGGACTAGCGGTTACTTCGACCCAGTACTTC. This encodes CALNGLAVTSTQYF.

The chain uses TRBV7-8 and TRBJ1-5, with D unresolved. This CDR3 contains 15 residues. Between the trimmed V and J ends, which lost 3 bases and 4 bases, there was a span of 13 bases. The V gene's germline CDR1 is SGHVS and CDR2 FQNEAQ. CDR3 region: CASSLIWPLNQPQHF. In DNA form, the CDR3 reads TGTGCCAGCAGCTTGATATGGCCCCTTAATCAGCCCCAGCATTTT.

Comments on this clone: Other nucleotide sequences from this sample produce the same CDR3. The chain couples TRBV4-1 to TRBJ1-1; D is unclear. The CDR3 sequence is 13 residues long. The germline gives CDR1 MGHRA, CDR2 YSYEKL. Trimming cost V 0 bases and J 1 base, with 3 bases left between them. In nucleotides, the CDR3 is TGCGCCAGCAGCCAAGAGAAGAACACTGAAGCTTTCTTT. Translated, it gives CASSQEKNTEAFF.

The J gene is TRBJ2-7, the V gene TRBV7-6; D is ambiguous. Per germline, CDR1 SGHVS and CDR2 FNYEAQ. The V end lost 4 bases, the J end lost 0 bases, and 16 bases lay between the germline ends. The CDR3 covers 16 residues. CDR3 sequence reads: CASSSTDMMSSYEQYF. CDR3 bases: TGTGCCAGCAGCTCGACCGACATGATGAGCTCCTACGAGCAGTACTTC.

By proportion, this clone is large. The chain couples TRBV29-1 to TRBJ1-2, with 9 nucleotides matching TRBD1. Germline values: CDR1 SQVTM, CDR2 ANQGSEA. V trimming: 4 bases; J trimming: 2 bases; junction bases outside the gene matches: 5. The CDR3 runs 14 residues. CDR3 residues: CSVAGTGSNYGYTF. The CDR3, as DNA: TGCAGCGTTGCTGGGACAGGGTCCAACTATGGCTACACCTTC. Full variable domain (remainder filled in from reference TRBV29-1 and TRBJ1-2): SAVISQKPSRDICQRGTSLTIQCQVDSQVTMMFWYRQQPGQSLTLIATANQGSEATYESGFVIDKFPISRPNLTFSTLTVSNMSPEDSSIYLCSVAGTGSNYGYTFGSGTRLTVV.

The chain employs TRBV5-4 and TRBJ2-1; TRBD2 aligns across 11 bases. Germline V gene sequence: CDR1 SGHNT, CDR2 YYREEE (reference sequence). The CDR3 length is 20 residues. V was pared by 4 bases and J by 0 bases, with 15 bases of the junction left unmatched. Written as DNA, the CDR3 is TGTGCCAGCAGCCCAGGAGGCCTAGCGGGGGGTCCAAGCTCCTACAATGAGCAGTTCTTC. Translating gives CASSPGGLAGGPSSYNEQFF.

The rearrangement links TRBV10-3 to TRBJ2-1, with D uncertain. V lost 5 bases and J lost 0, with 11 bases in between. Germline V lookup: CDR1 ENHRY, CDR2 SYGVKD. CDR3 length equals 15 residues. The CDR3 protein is CAISSDPSSYNEQFF. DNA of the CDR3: TGTGCCATCAGTTCGGACCCCAGCTCCTACAATGAGCAGTTCTTC.

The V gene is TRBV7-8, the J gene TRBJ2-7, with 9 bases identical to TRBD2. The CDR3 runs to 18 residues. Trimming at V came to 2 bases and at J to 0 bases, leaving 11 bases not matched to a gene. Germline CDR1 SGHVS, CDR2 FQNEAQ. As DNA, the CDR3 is TGTGCCAGCAGCTTAAGTACGCCCGGACTAGCGTACTCCTACGAGCAGTACTTC. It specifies CASSLSTPGLAYSYEQYF.

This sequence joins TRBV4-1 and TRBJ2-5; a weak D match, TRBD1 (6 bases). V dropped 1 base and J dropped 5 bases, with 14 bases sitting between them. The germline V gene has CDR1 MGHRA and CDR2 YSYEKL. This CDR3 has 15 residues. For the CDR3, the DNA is TGCGCCAGCAGCCAAGGACAGGTCGGAAGGGAGACCCAGTACTTC. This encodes CASSQGQVGRETQYF.

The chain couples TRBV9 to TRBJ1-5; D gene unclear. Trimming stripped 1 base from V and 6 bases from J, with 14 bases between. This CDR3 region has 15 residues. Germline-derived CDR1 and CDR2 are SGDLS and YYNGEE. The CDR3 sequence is CASSVSGGPGQPQHF. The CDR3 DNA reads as TGTGCCAGCAGCGTAAGTGGTGGTCCGGGTCAGCCCCAGCATTTT.

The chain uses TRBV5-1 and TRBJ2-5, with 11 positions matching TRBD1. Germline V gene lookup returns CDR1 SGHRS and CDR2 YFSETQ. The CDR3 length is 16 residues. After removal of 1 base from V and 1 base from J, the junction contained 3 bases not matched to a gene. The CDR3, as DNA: TGCGCCAGCAGCTTGAGGACAGGGGGCCCCCAAGAGACCCAGTACTTC. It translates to CASSLRTGGPQETQYF.

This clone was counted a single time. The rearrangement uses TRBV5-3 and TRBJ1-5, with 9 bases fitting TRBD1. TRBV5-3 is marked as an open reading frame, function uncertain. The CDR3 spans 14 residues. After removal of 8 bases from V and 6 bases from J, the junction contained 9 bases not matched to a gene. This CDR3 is CASSQGTGSQPQHF. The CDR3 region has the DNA TGTGCCAGCAGCCAAGGGACAGGGTCTCAGCCCCAGCATTTT.

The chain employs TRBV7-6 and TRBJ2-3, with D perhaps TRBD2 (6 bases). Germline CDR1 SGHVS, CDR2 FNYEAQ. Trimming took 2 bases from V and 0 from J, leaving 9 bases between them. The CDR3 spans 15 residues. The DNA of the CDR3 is TGTGCCAGCAGCTTATTCGGGACTAGCACAGATACGCAGTATTTT. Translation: CASSLFGTSTDTQYF.